This TCR beta chain was documented in a study of T cell changes during pregnancy in multiple sclerosis. Germline CDR1 reads MNHNS; CDR2 reads SASEGT. The CDR3 length is 14 residues. The junction had 10 bases not matched to a gene; V was cut back by 4 bases and J by 8 bases. The protocol was immunoSEQ multiplex PCR, while the TCRdb copy is restricted to in-frame clones and leaves out a portion. The sample contains about 100,000 clones, roughly 92% of which appear only once. The chain couples TRBV6-1 to TRBJ1-1; 7 bases align to TRBD1. This clonotype originated in a female donor with multiple sclerosis, enrolled in a pregnancy study. This specimen was peripheral blood, taken in the first trimester of pregnancy. The CDR3: CASSATGVTREAFF. In DNA, the CDR3 is TGTGCCAGCAGTGCCACAGGGGTTACCCGAGAAGCTTTCTTT.